This TCR beta chain derives from a study of CD8 T cells in ankylosing spondylitis. V was clipped by 4 bases and J by 4 bases, with 7 bases between them. The CDR3 is 11 amino acids. Germline V gene sequence: CDR1 SQVTM, CDR2 ANQGSEA. This clonotype showed up just a few times. TCRdb re-analysed the 5' RACE reads in MiXCR, keeping a single row per CDR3 protein. The sample holds 300,000 to 350,000 distinct CDR3 sequences, roughly 15% seen once. The rearrangement links TRBV29-1 to TRBJ1-1, with D perhaps matching TRBD1 (5 bases). This receptor was obtained from a male donor with ankylosing spondylitis or in good health (not recorded which). Sequencing used blood, either unsorted or a sorted T cell fraction (not recorded which). CDR3 DNA: TGCAGCGTTGCAGGGTCCACTGAAGCTTTCTTT. Residues: CSVAGSTEAFF.